These 9 T cell receptor beta chains share one sample of origin, sequenced in a study of tumor-infiltrating lymphocytes in primary liver carcinoma. Germline DNA was also extracted, and blood RNA was taken from unsorted whole blood. With a constant-region primer, TCR beta cDNA was made from 450 to 650 ng of total RNA. Three nested multiplex PCR rounds of slightly modified ARM-PCR generated TCR beta libraries. TRBV1-TRBV30 forward and Cbeta reverse primers drove the first two roughly 10-cycle rounds. TCRdb re-analysed the multiplex PCR reads in MiXCR, keeping a single row per CDR3 protein. Of about 320,000 distinct CDR3 sequences in the sample, almost 60% were seen once. Material: peripheral blood. The receptors stem from a woman aged 25 to 45 with primary liver carcinoma and hepatitis B virus infection.

The table lists this clonotype with a few counts. The rearrangement links TRBV5-5 to TRBJ2-3; weak D call: TRBD2 (5 bases). The V gene lost 1 base and the J gene lost 2 bases, with 14 bases spanning the gap. Germline CDR1 is SGHKS and CDR2 is YYEKEE (reference sequence). The length of the CDR3 is 16 residues. The DNA of the CDR3 is TGTGCCAGCAGCTTGTCGGGAAGGATGAACACAGATACGCAGTATTTT. Translating it yields CASSLSGRMNTDTQYF.

Note on this clonotype: An end of the junction differs from the germline gene, which may be a read error. CDR3 coding DNA: TGTGCCAGCAGTGAGAGCGGGAGAAGCATGGATGAGCAGCTCTTC. Translated: CASSESGRSMDEQLF. This chain uses TRBV6-1 with TRBJ2-1, with 8 bases identical to TRBD2. The CDR3 runs 15 residues. The germline V gene has CDR1 MNHNS and CDR2 SASEGT.

This clonotype showed up just once. This may be a read error: a much more frequent sequence differs by one nucleotide. The chain recombines TRBV29-1 with TRBJ2-1; 8 bases fit TRBD2. CDR1 is SQVTM and CDR2 is ANQGSEA in the germline V gene. This CDR3 is 11 amino acids long. The chain's CDR3 is CSGTSLNEQSF. In nucleotides, the CDR3 is TGCAGCGGGACTAGCCTCAATGAGCAGTCCTTC.

Regarding this clonotype: Relative to the germline gene, one junction end is altered; a read error may explain this. J is TRBJ2-7 and V is TRBV6-5; D may be TRBD1 (6 bases). Germline V gene data show CDR1 as MNHEY and CDR2 as SVGAGI. The CDR3 runs 15 residues. The CDR3: CASSYKDSNSYEQCF. The CDR3 DNA reads TGTGCCAGCAGTTACAAGGACAGCAACTCCTACGAACAGTGCTTC.

Comments on this clonotype: One end of the junction is discordant with germline, which a read error may explain. The chain links TRBV6-2 or TRBV6-3 to TRBJ2-7; D ambiguous. The CDR3 spans 11 residues. Germline V gene data show CDR1 as MNHEY and CDR2 as SVGEGT. The CDR3 DNA reads TGTGCCACCAGTGAATCCTACGAGCAGTACTTC. Protein product: CATSESYEQYF.

This chain uses TRBV6-1 with TRBJ1-5; D is unresolved. V was pared by 6 bases and J by 7 bases, with 16 bases between. Looked up from germline, CDR1 is MNHNS and CDR2 is SASEGT. The CDR3 has 14 amino acids. DNA of the CDR3: TGTGCCAGCAGACGGGCCTCCCAAGGCCAGCCCCAGCATTTT. It is translated as CASRRASQGQPQHF.

This clonotype showed up just once. A read error is possible here, since a much larger clone lies one base away. The gene calls are TRBV6-1 and TRBJ2-5; D unclear. V lost 6 bases and J lost 5, with 16 bases in between. The germline V gene has CDR1 MNHNS and CDR2 SASEGT. The CDR3 covers 14 residues. The CDR3 bases are TGTGCCAGCAGGAAATACAACCAAACGGAGACCCAGTACTTC. Residues: CASRKYNQTETQYF.

Ten or more counts support this clonotype. The chain uses TRBV29-1 and TRBJ2-1; TRBD2 matches 7 bases. The germline gives CDR1 SQVTM, CDR2 ANQGSEA. The CDR3 has 14 amino acids. The J segment lost 6 bases and the V segment lost 4 bases, leaving 9 bases of the junction unmatched. The CDR3 sequence is CSVGAFRTSNEQFF. As DNA, the CDR3 is TGCAGCGTTGGTGCCTTCCGGACTAGCAATGAGCAGTTCTTC.

On this clonotype itself: This may be a read error: a much more frequent sequence differs by one nucleotide. The V gene is TRBV12-3 or TRBV12-4, the J gene TRBJ2-7, with TRBD2 identical over 8 bases. The V gene end was trimmed by 3 bases and the J gene end by 8 bases; junction bases not matched to a gene: 9. The CDR3 covers 14 residues. In nucleotides, the CDR3 is TGTGCCAGCAGTTTTATCGGGAGGGCCAGTAAGCAGTACTTC. Amino acids: CASSFIGRASKQYF.